This T cell receptor (beta chain) stems from a study of monozygotic twins with inflammatory bowel disease. Study-wide results and caveats: Discordant twins had repertoire similarity that did not differ from that of concordant twins, possibly from limited power.

For every TCR library, 3500 ng of total RNA was used. Per sample, reverse transcription was split into eight reactions. Each UMI, carrying a 6-nucleotide sample barcode, came from template switching. From its re-call of the 5' RACE reads, TCRdb lists each CDR3 protein once, without DNA. Its table records around 380,000 distinct CDR3 sequences. Concerning this clonotype: Its target is not known.

The TCR was taken from a human donor with ulcerative colitis or Crohn's disease, or a healthy co-twin of an affected twin (not recorded which). The specimen sequenced was blood.

CDR3 in amino acids: CAWTRGTRDTEAFF. This chain connects TRBV30 to TRBJ1-1; as DNA is missing, the TRBD1 call by TCRdb cannot be tested. The CDR3 runs to 14 residues. CDR1 and CDR2 (germline): GTSNPN, SVGIG (reference sequence).